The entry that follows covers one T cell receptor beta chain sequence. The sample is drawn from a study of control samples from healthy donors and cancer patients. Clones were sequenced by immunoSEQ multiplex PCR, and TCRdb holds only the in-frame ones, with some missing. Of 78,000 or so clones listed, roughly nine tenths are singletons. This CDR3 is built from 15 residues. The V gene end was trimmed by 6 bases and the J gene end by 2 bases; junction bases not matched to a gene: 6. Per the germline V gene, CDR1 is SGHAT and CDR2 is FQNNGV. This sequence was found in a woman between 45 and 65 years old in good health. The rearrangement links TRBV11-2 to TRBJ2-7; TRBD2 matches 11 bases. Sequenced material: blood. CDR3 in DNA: TGTGCCAGCAGAGATAGCGGGAGGGTAGCCTACGAGCAGTACTTC. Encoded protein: CASRDSGRVAYEQYF.